This T cell receptor (beta chain) derives from a study of response to subunit inactivated influenza vaccine. The study's findings and limits: Authors suggested that a seasonal influenza vaccination recruits few new T cells each time.

V shed 5 bases and J shed 6 bases, with 12 bases lying between them. The CDR3 extends over 13 amino acids. CDR1 and CDR2 from the germline V gene are SNHLY and FYNNEI. The table lists this clonotype with many counts. Its antigen remains unknown. TCRdb reprocessed the RT-PCR reads via MiXCR and lists one record per CDR3 protein. The sample has hundreds of thousands of distinct CDR3 sequences; around 15% are singletons. The sample consisted of PBMCs from blood, taken approximately 15 days before vaccination. The clonotype was recovered from a man aged 45-65 years who received an inactivated influenza vaccine. The chain is built from TRBV2 and TRBJ2-3, with TRBD2 as a possible D gene (5 bases). The CDR3 loop reads CASSRDSGDTQYF. CDR3 sequence (DNA): TGTGCCAGCAGTAGAGACTCGGGGGATACGCAGTATTTT.